This T cell receptor (beta chain) was captured in a study of blood T cell repertoires in COVID-19. Study-wide context: Samples representing acute and convalescent COVID-19 were sourced from the United States, Italy and Spain. Sample material is recorded as cDNA or gDNA derived from T cells, B-cell-depleted T cells, or PBMCs.

As processed by the authors: Estimated nucleated cell counts came from reference gene primer amplification. Measured with immunoSEQ multiplex PCR; TCRdb has only the in-frame clones, and not every one. V and J calls and clone size are those listed in that table; D and trimming were worked out from the DNA. Of around 120,000 clones detected, roughly 90% appear once; the ten largest clones hold 7.6%. This clone appeared once. The germline CDR1 and CDR2 sequences are SGHVS and FQNEAQ. The CDR3 loop spans 15 amino acids. V was shortened by 5 bases and J by 2 bases, with 14 bases between the two germline ends.

The rearrangement uses TRBV7-8 and TRBJ2-3; TRBD2 might be the D (5 bases). The sample consisted of peripheral blood. This receptor was identified in a man aged 45-60 years with acute or convalescent COVID-19. CDR3 region: CASSPLRGSTDTQYF. In DNA, the CDR3 is TGTGCCAGCAGCCCACTCCGGGGATCCACAGATACGCAGTATTTT.